This TCR beta chain was recorded in a study of long-term antiretroviral therapy in people with HIV. Study-wide points: Viral resistance, ART adherence and therapy changes all lacked available data. Clones that had undergone expansion before ART prevailed in the repertoire throughout all time points.

The libraries were made with immunoSEQ v3.0 at survey level. Libraries were prepared by immunoSEQ multiplex PCR; TCRdb keeps only in-frame clonotypes and omits some of them. The sample holds some 23,000 clones, about 90% seen once. V shed 7 bases and J shed 7 bases, with 7 bases lying between them. CDR3 length equals 10 residues. Germline V gives CDR1 LNHDA, CDR2 SQIVND (reference sequence). This clone was seen just once. The antigen is undetermined. The receptor was isolated from a man in his thirties or forties with HIV. The sequencing here drew on unsorted PBMCs, taken around 4.5 years after starting antiretroviral therapy. The chain combines TRBV19 with TRBJ1-1; D ambiguous. The CDR3 region is CASKGIEAFF. The CDR3 DNA reads TGTGCCAGTAAAGGCATTGAAGCTTTCTTT.